This paragraph covers one TCR beta chain sequence. V lost 5 bases and J lost 2, with 14 bases in between. In germline, CDR1 is LNHDA, CDR2 SQIVND (reference sequence). The CDR3 runs 15 residues. Some clones are missing from TCRdb's copy, which holds only in-frame ones; the method was immunoSEQ multiplex PCR. The table includes about 98,000 clones, 90% to 95% detected once. These data are taken from a study of OX40 agonist ivuxolimab in advanced cancers. On the study more broadly: Patients received ivuxolimab, an agonistic anti-OX40 (CD134) antibody.

The rearrangement uses TRBV19 and TRBJ2-3; no clear D gene. This receptor was identified in an adult with an advanced solid tumor such as melanoma, head and neck, liver or kidney cancer. The sequencing here drew on CD4+ or CD8+ T cells sorted from blood, taken in a trial of the OX40 agonist ivuxolimab. The CDR3 DNA reads as TGTGCCAGTAGTCCCCTCTCCAGAATCACAGATACGCAGTATTTT. Its protein product is CASSPLSRITDTQYF.